This paragraph covers one T cell receptor (beta chain) sequence. The antigen remains unidentified. Sample treatment: 15 to 20 received Ad26.COV2.S at low or high dose, single or two shots; about 5 received placebo; per-sample allocation not given. On day 63 after the first injection, vaccine and placebo recipients gave samples. This CDR3 is built from 15 residues. V lost 5 bases to trimming and J lost 6 bases, with 17 bases between them. Germline lookup yields CDR1 SNHLY and CDR2 FYNNEI. This record belongs to a study of Ad26.COV2.S vaccination and SARS-CoV-2 variants. Study-wide results and caveats: Those who received the vaccine showed greater spike-specific TCR breadth than those given placebo. Reported post-vaccination CD8+ and CD4+ T cell responses to spike showed substantial breadth.

Data came from immunoSEQ multiplex PCR; TCRdb stores just in-frame clones and leaves some out. The table includes approximately 420,000 clones, more than 85% detected once. Sequenced material: peripheral blood, taken in a trial of Ad26.COV2.S vaccine versus placebo. This TCR derives from a person aged 18-60 years who received the Ad26.COV2.S COVID-19 vaccine or a placebo. The J gene is TRBJ1-5, the V gene TRBV2; D is undetermined. The CDR3 here is CASSPEVVRGQPQHF. In DNA, the CDR3 is TGTGCCAGCAGTCCAGAGGTGGTACGAGGTCAGCCCCAGCATTTT. Full variable domain (rest looked up from reference TRBV2 and TRBJ1-5): EPEVTQTPSHQVTQMGQEVILRCVPISNHLYFYWYRQILGQKVEFLVSFYNNEISEKSEIFDDQFSVERPDGSNFTLKIRSTKLEDSAMYFCASSPEVVRGQPQHFGDGTRLSIL.